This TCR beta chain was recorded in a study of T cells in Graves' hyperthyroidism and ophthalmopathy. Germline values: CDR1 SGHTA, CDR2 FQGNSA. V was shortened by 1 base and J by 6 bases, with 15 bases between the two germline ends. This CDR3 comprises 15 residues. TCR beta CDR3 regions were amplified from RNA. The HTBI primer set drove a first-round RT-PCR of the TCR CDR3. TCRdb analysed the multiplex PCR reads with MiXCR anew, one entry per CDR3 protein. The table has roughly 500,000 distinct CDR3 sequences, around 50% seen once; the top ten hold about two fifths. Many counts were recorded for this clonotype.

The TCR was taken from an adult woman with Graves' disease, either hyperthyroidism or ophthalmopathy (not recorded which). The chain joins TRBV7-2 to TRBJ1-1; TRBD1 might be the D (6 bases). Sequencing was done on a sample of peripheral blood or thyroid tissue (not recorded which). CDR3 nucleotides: TGTGCCAGCAGCTTAGGGGGGCGCGGATCCTCTGAAGCTTTCTTT. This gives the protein CASSLGGRGSSEAFF.